One sample yielded the 19 T cell receptor beta chains listed below, sequenced in a study of blood T cell repertoires in COVID-19. The repertoire was sequenced with immunoSEQ multiplex PCR; TCRdb's copy has only in-frame clones and lacks some. Altogether some 290,000 clones are present, about 88% being singletons, with the ten largest covering 11%. The specimen sequenced was peripheral blood. These receptors all stem from a woman aged 25 to 45 with COVID-19, enrolled during active disease.

This clone was recorded only once. This sequence joins TRBV2 and TRBJ1-1, with TRBD1 matching over 7 bases. Trimming at V came to 1 base and at J to 4 bases, leaving 6 bases not matched to a gene. The CDR3 sequence is 15 residues long. The germline gives CDR1 SNHLY, CDR2 FYNNEI. The CDR3 spells CASSEEGQLLTEAFF. The CDR3 DNA reads as TGTGCCAGCAGTGAAGAGGGACAGTTACTCACTGAAGCTTTCTTT.

J is TRBJ1-2 and V is TRBV30; weak D call: TRBD1 (5 bases). Germline assignment: CDR1 GTSNPN and CDR2 SVGIG (reference sequence). This CDR3 region has 12 residues. Trimming cost V 1 base and J 9 bases, with 12 bases left between them. The CDR3 DNA follows: TGTGCCTGGAGTGCCGCCAGGGTGAGCTACACCTTC. Protein sequence: CAWSAARVSYTF.

The rearrangement joins TRBV27 to TRBJ2-7, with TRBD1 identical over 8 bases. V dropped 2 bases and J dropped 3; count of bases not matched to a gene: 6. Germline V gene data show CDR1 as MNHEY and CDR2 as SMNVEV (reference sequence). This CDR3 is 15 amino acids long. In DNA form, the CDR3 reads TGTGCCAGCAGTTTAAATCCCACAGGGGGCTACGAGCAGTACTTC. Protein sequence: CASSLNPTGGYEQYF.

This chain connects TRBV6-1 to TRBJ1-2, with TRBD1 matching 8 bases. Germline V gene sequence: CDR1 MNHNS, CDR2 SASEGT. The CDR3 runs to 14 residues. The V and J ends lost 3 bases and 4 bases, in that order; junction bases with no gene match: 4. CDR3 amino acids: CASSDTGGVYGYTF. For the CDR3, the DNA is TGTGCCAGCAGTGACACAGGGGGGGTCTATGGCTACACCTTC.

V usage is TRBV2 and J usage is TRBJ2-3; the match to TRBD2 covers 9 bases. V shed 3 bases and J 2 bases; nucleotides not matched to a gene: 3. Looked up from germline, CDR1 is SNHLY and CDR2 is FYNNEI. The CDR3 extends over 15 amino acids. CDR3 in DNA: TGTGCCAGCAGTGAGCCTAGCGGGGTCACAGATACGCAGTATTTT. As protein: CASSEPSGVTDTQYF.

The chain uses TRBV3-1 (or the pseudogene TRBV3-2) and TRBJ2-6, with D uncertain. The CDR3 runs 16 residues. CDR1 and CDR2 from the germline V gene are LGHDT and YNNKEL (reference sequence). V lost 4 bases, J lost 0 bases, and 10 bases lay in between. The DNA of the CDR3 is TGTGCCAGCAGCCTCTCCCCAGTCTCTGGGGCCAACGTCCTGACTTTC. Translated, it gives CASSLSPVSGANVLTF.

The chain is built from TRBV12-5 and TRBJ2-1; 7 nucleotides agree with TRBD2. V lost 0 bases to trimming and J lost 7 bases; unmatched junction nucleotides: 18. The CDR3 covers 19 residues. Germline CDR1 is LGHNT and CDR2 is FRNRAP. CDR3: CASGLVPDGSGLSQNEQFF. The CDR3 DNA reads TGTGCTAGTGGTTTGGTCCCGGACGGGTCGGGACTATCCCAAAATGAGCAGTTCTTC.

In this sample, this clone turned up once. An end of the junction does not agree with germline; a read error may underlie this. The rearrangement links TRBV7-7 to TRBJ2-2; D possibly corresponds to TRBD2 (5 bases). The germline V gene has CDR1 SSHAT and CDR2 FNYEAQ (reference sequence). CDR3 length: 13 amino acids. The CDR3 DNA sequence: TGTGCTAGCAGCTTTAGAGGGACCGGGGAGCTGTTTTTT. The encoded protein is CASSFRGTGELFF.

V gene TRBV6-5 combines with J gene TRBJ1-1; 10 bases fit TRBD1. With 2 bases clipped from V and 1 base from J, the junction kept 4 bases outside the gene matches. Germline V gives CDR1 MNHEY, CDR2 SVGAGI. This CDR3 has 16 amino acids. Here the CDR3 reads CASSYVRTGGNTEAFF. CDR3 DNA sequence: TGTGCCAGCAGTTACGTCCGGACAGGGGGGAACACTGAAGCTTTCTTT.

This chain links TRBV5-4 with TRBJ2-3, with D tentatively TRBD2 (6 bases). V was clipped by 10 bases and J by 1 base, with 16 bases between them. The CDR3 covers 14 residues. CDR1 and CDR2 from the germline V gene are SGHNT and YYREEE (reference sequence). Written as DNA, the CDR3 is TGTGCCTCTGGGGGGAAGACGGGCACAGATACGCAGTATTTT. It encodes CASGGKTGTDTQYF.

The chain joins TRBV3-1 (or the pseudogene TRBV3-2) to TRBJ2-7; 8 positions agree with TRBD2. V shed 3 bases, J shed 3 bases, and the junction held 4 bases outside the gene matches. This CDR3 spans 14 amino acids. Germline V gives CDR1 LGHDT, CDR2 YNNKEL (reference sequence). CDR3 in amino acids: CASSHSGSFYEQYF. The DNA for the CDR3 is TGTGCCAGCAGCCACAGCGGGAGTTTCTACGAGCAGTACTTC.

The rearrangement uses TRBV9 and TRBJ2-7, with 7 bases matching TRBD2. After removal of 1 base from V and 6 bases from J, the junction contained 10 bases not matched to a gene. CDR1 SGDLS and CDR2 YYNGEE come from the germline V gene. This CDR3 is 15 amino acids long. The CDR3 coding sequence is TGTGCCAGCAGCGTAAATAGCGGGCCTGGCGTCGAGCAGTACTTC. Protein sequence: CASSVNSGPGVEQYF.

The chain couples TRBV3-1 (or the pseudogene TRBV3-2) to TRBJ2-3; 7 bases agree with TRBD2. J was trimmed by 3 bases and V by 4 bases; bases with no gene match: 1. CDR1 LGHDT and CDR2 YNNKEL come from the germline V gene (reference sequence). The CDR3 totals 13 residues. This CDR3 is CASSRAGTDTQYF. CDR3 DNA sequence: TGTGCCAGCAGCCGAGCGGGAACAGATACGCAGTATTTT.

This chain links TRBV2 with TRBJ1-2, with D perhaps matching TRBD1 (5 bases). CDR3 length: 14 amino acids. Trimming removed 8 bases at V and 2 bases at J, with 15 bases between. Germline assignment: CDR1 SNHLY and CDR2 FYNNEI. The CDR3 DNA follows: TGTGCCAGCCTCGACAGAGAACCCAACTATGGCTACACCTTC. Its protein product is CASLDREPNYGYTF.

J is TRBJ2-7 and V is TRBV4-3, with 11 nucleotides matching TRBD1. The CDR3 runs to 13 residues. Germline CDR1 LGHNA, CDR2 YSLEER. V lost 6 bases to trimming and J lost 7 bases; unmatched junction nucleotides: 5. The CDR3 DNA is TGCGCCAGCAGTCTGGACAGGGGGCTTGAGCAGTACTTC. It codes for CASSLDRGLEQYF.

The J gene is TRBJ2-1, the V gene TRBV9; tentatively, D is TRBD2 (5 bases). The CDR3 runs to 17 residues. Germline CDR1 and CDR2: SGDLS and YYNGEE. V was clipped by 0 bases and J by 5 bases, with 18 bases between them. The CDR3 DNA is TGTGCCAGCAGCGTAGACCCATACGGGAATCGGGACAATGAGCAGTTCTTC. Amino acids: CASSVDPYGNRDNEQFF.

The chain couples TRBV5-4 to TRBJ2-7; the D gene is possibly TRBD1 (6 bases). In germline, CDR1 is SGHNT, CDR2 YYREEE (reference sequence). The CDR3 runs to 13 residues. V gave up 4 bases and J gave up 5 bases, with 13 bases separating them. As DNA, the CDR3 is TGTGCCAGCAGCCGACAGGATGGAGACGAGCAGTACTTC. As protein: CASSRQDGDEQYF.

The chain has TRBV28 and TRBJ1-2, with 7 bases identical to TRBD1. Germline values: CDR1 MDHEN, CDR2 SYDVKM. The CDR3 has 14 amino acids. The V and J ends lost 6 bases and 5 bases, in that order; junction bases with no gene match: 9. Written as DNA, the CDR3 is TGTGCCAGCAGACGACAGGGAATAGGGTATGGCTACACCTTC. It is translated as CASRRQGIGYGYTF.

This chain uses TRBV7-8 with TRBJ1-2; TRBD1 agrees at 7 bases. CDR3 size: 16 residues. Germline trimming cut 4 bases from V and 8 bases from J; bases unmatched to any gene: 16. Germline V gives CDR1 SGHVS, CDR2 FQNEAQ. The CDR3 sequence: CASSSALGRTGGGYTF. In DNA, the CDR3 is TGTGCCAGCAGCTCAGCCCTTGGACGGACAGGCGGAGGCTACACCTTC.